The entry below describes one T cell receptor (beta chain). Antigen specificity is unknown. From germline, CDR1 is SGHRS and CDR2 YFSETQ. The CDR3 runs 14 residues. V lost 4 bases and J lost 5; bases outside the gene matches: 7. Using immunoSEQ multiplex PCR, the repertoire was profiled, and TCRdb retains in-frame clones only, with some absent. The sample has about 97,000 clones; approximately 90% are singletons. This sample was included in a study of T cell responses to AZD1222 COVID-19 vaccine. General study points: The study found vaccine-associated CD4 TCRs spanning spike, dominant at 160-218 and 743-854. Females made up more of the donors, who were largely white British, and clonal diversity may have come out too low. A reported finding is that nearly half of spike-specific TCRs target unmutated variant regions.

Sequences were derived from peripheral blood, sampled on day 0 of AZD1222 vaccination. This receptor was obtained from an adult in good health. V is TRBV5-1 and J is TRBJ2-7, with 9 nucleotides matching TRBD1. The CDR3 sequence: CASSRGDRDDEQYF. DNA of the CDR3: TGCGCCAGCAGCCGAGGGGACAGGGATGACGAGCAGTACTTC.